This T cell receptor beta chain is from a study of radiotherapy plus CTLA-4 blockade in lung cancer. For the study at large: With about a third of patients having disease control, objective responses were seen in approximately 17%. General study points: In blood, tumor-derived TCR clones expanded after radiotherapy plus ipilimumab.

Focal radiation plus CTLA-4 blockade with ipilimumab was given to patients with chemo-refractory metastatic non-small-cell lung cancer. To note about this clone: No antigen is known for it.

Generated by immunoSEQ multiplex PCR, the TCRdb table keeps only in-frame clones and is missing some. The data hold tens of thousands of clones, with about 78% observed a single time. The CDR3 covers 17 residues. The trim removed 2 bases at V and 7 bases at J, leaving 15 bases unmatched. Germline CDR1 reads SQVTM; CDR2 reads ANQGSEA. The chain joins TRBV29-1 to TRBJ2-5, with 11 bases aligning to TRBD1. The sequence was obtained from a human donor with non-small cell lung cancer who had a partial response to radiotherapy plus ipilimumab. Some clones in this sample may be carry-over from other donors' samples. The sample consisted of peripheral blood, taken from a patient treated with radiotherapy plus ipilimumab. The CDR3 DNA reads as TGCAGCGTTGAACCCACACTCGGACAGGGGGCGCGAGGGACCCAGTACTTC. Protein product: CSVEPTLGQGARGTQYF.